This T cell receptor (beta chain) is drawn from a study of neurological immune-mediated disorders. General study points: None of the CDR3 amino acid sequences of expanded clones recurred across subjects, suggesting private repertoires in all groups.

Germline assignment: CDR1 ENHRY and CDR2 SYGVKD. Trimming stripped 6 bases from V and 4 bases from J, with 13 bases between. The CDR3 extends over 15 amino acids. As for this clonotype: Antigen: not known.

TCRdb used MiXCR to reprocess the 5' RACE reads, holding one entry per CDR3 protein. The data show 66,000 or so distinct CDR3 sequences, with roughly 5% seen just once and 2.8% held by the top ten. The sequencing input was PBMCs. The TCR comes from a woman younger than 45 with multiple sclerosis. The rearrangement uses TRBV10-3 and TRBJ2-6; TRBD1 might be the D (6 bases). The CDR3 is CAISLRDTGANVLTF. For the CDR3, the DNA is TGTGCCATCAGCCTAAGGGACACCGGGGCCAACGTCCTGACTTTC.